This is a list of T cell receptor beta chains from one sample in a study of blood T cell repertoires in COVID-19. TCRdb's copy holds only in-frame clones and misses some; the assay was immunoSEQ multiplex PCR. The sample consists of approximately 180,000 clones, around 89% of them appearing once. The material sequenced was peripheral blood. Receptor source: a man aged 35-49 years with active or convalescent COVID-19. The CDR3 runs from the conserved cysteine through the conserved F or W. D genes are given only for firm matches. Only some rows state a clone size, as once, few, many or a class for expanded clones.

J,V,D,size,CDR3,DNA
TRBJ1-5,TRBV9,-,once,CASRSESTRGHQPQHF,TGTGCCAGCAGGTCGGAATCCACTAGAGGCCATCAGCCCCAGCATTTT
TRBJ1-5,TRBV6-5,-,-,CASSSSVGGSSPQHF,TGTGCCAGCAGTTCGTCGGTCGGGGGATCATCGCCCCAGCATTTT
TRBJ1-6,TRBV28,TRBD1,-,CASSYGQVDSPLHF,TGTGCCAGCAGTTACGGACAGGTAGATTCGCCCCTCCACTTT
TRBJ1-4,TRBV19,-,-,CASSPPSDEKLFF,TGTGCCAGTAGTCCCCCTTCGGATGAAAAACTGTTTTTT
TRBJ1-5,TRBV6-1,-,-,CASSEYAMAGNQPQHF,TGTGCCAGCAGTGAATACGCCATGGCGGGCAATCAGCCCCAGCATTTT
TRBJ1-2,TRBV7-8,-,-,CASSFGAGTFTF,-
TRBJ2-2,TRBV9,-,-,CASSSLTDTGELFF,TGTGCCAGCAGCTCCCTGACAGACACCGGGGAGCTGTTTTTT
TRBJ2-1,TRBV7-8,-,-,CASSPGAGNEQFF,TGTGCCAGCAGCCCCGGGGCGGGAAATGAGCAGTTCTTC
TRBJ2-2,TRBV6-6,-,-,CASSFTSDHTGELFF,TGTGCCAGCAGCTTTACGAGCGACCACACCGGGGAGCTGTTTTTT
TRBJ2-7,TRBV9,-,-,CASSLQDGGEYGTYEQYF,TGTGCCAGCAGCCTCCAAGATGGTGGGGAGTACGGAACCTACGAGCAGTACTTC
TRBJ2-7,TRBV7-8,TRBD2,few,CASSLVQIAGPFGYEQYF,TGTGCCAGCAGCTTAGTTCAGATAGCGGGGCCCTTTGGGTACGAGCAGTACTTC
TRBJ2-3,TRBV30,-,once,CAWRARGTDTQYF,TGTGCCTGGAGGGCTAGAGGCACAGATACGCAGTATTTT
TRBJ2-3,TRBV24-1,TRBD2,-,CATSDFQRERDTQYF,TGTGCCACCAGTGATTTCCAGCGGGAGAGGGATACGCAGTATTTT
TRBJ1-3,TRBV2,-,-,CASSERVSGGVYSLESTIYF,TGTGCCAGCAGTGAAAGGGTTTCGGGGGGGGTCTATTCTCTGGAAAGCACCATATATTTT
TRBJ1-1,TRBV28,TRBD1,-,CASRYRGSNTEAFF,TGTGCCAGCAGGTACAGGGGCTCGAACACTGAAGCTTTCTTT
TRBJ1-3,TRBV7-2,-,few,CASSLSVADISGNTIYF,TGTGCCAGCAGCCTTAGTGTCGCGGATATAAGTGGAAACACCATATATTTT
TRBJ1-1,TRBV2,TRBD1,-,CASRTGENTEAFF,TGTGCCAGCCGGACAGGGGAGAACACTGAAGCTTTCTTT
TRBJ2-5,TRBV11-2,TRBD2,-,CASSLAVAGGTETQYF,TGTGCCAGCAGCTTAGCCGTCGCGGGGGGCACGGAGACCCAGTACTTC
TRBJ2-6,TRBV5-5,-,-,CASSLVGLGAGANVLTF,TGTGCCAGCAGCTTAGTTGGGCTCGGGGCTGGGGCCAACGTCCTGACTTTC
TRBJ1-5,TRBV5-1,-,-,CASSLESGGQPQHF,TGCGCCAGCAGCTTGGAGAGTGGGGGGCAGCCCCAGCATTTT
TRBJ2-3,TRBV2,-,-,CASSARFGGDTQYF,TGTGCCAGCAGTGCTCGCTTCGGCGGAGATACGCAGTATTTT
TRBJ1-2,TRBV21-1,-,-,CASSSRRGQSNYGYTF,TGTGCCAGCAGCTCGCGCAGGGGGCAAAGTAACTATGGCTACACCTTC
TRBJ2-3,TRBV19,TRBD2,-,CASSTSGSFPDTQYF,TGTGCCAGCTCGACTAGCGGGAGTTTCCCAGATACGCAGTATTTT
TRBJ1-2,TRBV6-6,TRBD1,once,CASGQGMYGGYTF,TGTGCCAGCGGACAGGGGATGTATGGTGGCTACACCTTC
TRBJ2-5,TRBV5-1,-,-,CASSLLQPKQETQYF,TGCGCCAGCAGCTTGTTACAGCCGAAGCAAGAGACCCAGTACTTC
TRBJ2-1,TRBV6-5,TRBD2,-,CASRLTSGVYNEQFF,TGTGCCAGCAGGCTGACTAGCGGAGTTTACAATGAGCAGTTCTTC
TRBJ1-4,TRBV29-1,-,once,CSVEREVDEKLFF,TGCAGCGTTGAGAGGGAGGTGGATGAAAAACTGTTTTTT
TRBJ1-4,TRBV24-1,-,once,CATQGGWEKLFF,TGTGCCACCCAGGGAGGGTGGGAAAAACTGTTTTTT
TRBJ2-1,TRBV24-1,TRBD2,-,CATSDVPSGRFNEQFF,TGTGCCACCAGTGATGTCCCTAGCGGGAGGTTTAATGAGCAGTTCTTC
TRBJ1-2,TRBV6-5,TRBD1,-,CASSRQGHGYTF,TGTGCCAGCAGTCGACAGGGGCACGGCTACACCTTC
TRBJ1-4,TRBV18,TRBD1,-,CASSPGQGNEKLFF,TGTGCCAGCTCACCGGGACAGGGAAATGAAAAACTGTTTTTT
TRBJ2-1,TRBV5-4,TRBD2,-,CASSEGLISYNEQFF,TGTGCCAGCAGCGAGGGACTAATCTCCTACAATGAGCAGTTCTTC
TRBJ2-1,TRBV5-1,-,once,CASSEEGGVNYNEQFF,TGCGCCAGCAGCGAGGAAGGGGGGGTAAACTACAATGAGCAGTTCTTC
TRBJ1-5,TRBV3-1/TRBV3-2,-,few,CASSQGGYQPQHF,TGTGCCAGCAGCCAGGGGGGGTATCAGCCCCAGCATTTT
TRBJ2-2,TRBV5-1,-,once,CASSYGGGVGIELFF,TGCGCCAGCAGCTATGGAGGAGGGGTTGGTATAGAGCTGTTTTTT
TRBJ2-7,TRBV5-4,TRBD2,-,CASSWGLTVQQYF,TGTGCCAGCAGCTGGGGACTAACCGTCCAGCAGTACTTC
TRBJ2-7,TRBV6-1,-,-,CASSEYYEQYF,TGTGCCAGCAGTGAATACTACGAGCAGTACTTC
TRBJ1-5,TRBV2,-,-,CASSEGGEANQPQHF,TGTGCCAGCAGTGAGGGAGGGGAGGCTAATCAGCCCCAGCATTTT
TRBJ1-1,TRBV18,-,once,CASSPQGLSTEAFF,TGTGCCAGCTCACCCCAGGGTTTATCCACTGAAGCTTTCTTT
TRBJ1-2,TRBV3-1/TRBV3-2,-,-,CASSQDRLDSYGYTF,TGTGCCAGCAGCCAAGATCGATTGGACAGCTATGGCTACACCTTC
TRBJ2-2,TRBV6-1,-,-,CASSADAIWGAGELFF,TGTGCCAGCAGTGCAGACGCAATATGGGGAGCCGGGGAGCTGTTTTTT
TRBJ2-5,TRBV28,-,-,CASSLSLSRGETQYF,TGTGCCAGCAGTTTATCCCTTTCTCGCGGAGAGACCCAGTACTTC
TRBJ1-4,TRBV5-4,-,-,CASSPRQEKLFF,TGTGCCAGCAGCCCTCGACAGGAAAAACTGTTTTTT
TRBJ1-2,TRBV6-2/TRBV6-3,TRBD1,-,CASSSWDRPRERGGYTF,TGTGCCAGCAGTTCCTGGGACAGGCCTCGAGAGAGAGGAGGCTACACCTTC
TRBJ1-6,TRBV19,-,-,CASSIPQGILGSPLHF,TGTGCCAGTAGTATTCCCCAGGGGATCCTTGGTTCACCCCTCCACTTT